This T cell receptor (beta chain) was sequenced for a study of control samples from healthy donors and cancer patients. This clone was counted once. Germline lookup yields CDR1 SGHTS and CDR2 YDEGEE. Trimming took 5 bases from V and 2 from J, leaving 17 bases between them. The CDR3 runs to 16 residues. The assay was immunoSEQ multiplex PCR, and TCRdb's table has in-frame clones only and misses some. Among about 220,000 clones listed, roughly 94% were seen once. The receptor was derived from a middle-aged man in good health. Sequencing was carried out using blood. The rearrangement joins TRBV5-8 to TRBJ1-3; weak D call: TRBD1 (5 bases). Written as DNA, the CDR3 is TGTGCCAGCAGGACCGCGGGGGGGATCCCTGGAAACACCATATATTTT. It translates to CASRTAGGIPGNTIYF. Looking up the rest from reference TRBV5-8 and TRBJ1-3 gives the full variable domain: EAGVTQSPTHLIKTRGQQATLRCSPISGHTSVYWYQQALGLGLQFLLWYDEGEERNRGNFPPRFSGRQFPNYSSELNVNALELEDSALYLCASRTAGGIPGNTIYFGEGSWLTVV.